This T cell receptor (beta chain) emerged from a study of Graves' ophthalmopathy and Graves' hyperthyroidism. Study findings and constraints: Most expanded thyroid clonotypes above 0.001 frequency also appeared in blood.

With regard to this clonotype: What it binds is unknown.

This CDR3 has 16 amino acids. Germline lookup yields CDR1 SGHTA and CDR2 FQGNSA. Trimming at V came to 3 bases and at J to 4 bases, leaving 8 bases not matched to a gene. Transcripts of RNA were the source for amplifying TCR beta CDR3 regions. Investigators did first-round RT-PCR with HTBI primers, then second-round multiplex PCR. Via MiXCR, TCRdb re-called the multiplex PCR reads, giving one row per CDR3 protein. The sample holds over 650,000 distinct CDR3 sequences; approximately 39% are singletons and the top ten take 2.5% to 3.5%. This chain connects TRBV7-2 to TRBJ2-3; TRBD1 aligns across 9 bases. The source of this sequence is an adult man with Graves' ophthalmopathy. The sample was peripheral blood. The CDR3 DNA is TGTGCCAGCAGCTTGTGGGACAGGGAATTGGCAGATACGCAGTATTTT. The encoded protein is CASSLWDRELADTQYF.